Listed below are T cell receptor beta chains from one sample, sequenced in a study of shared clonotypes between healthy human individuals. Profiling relied on immunoSEQ multiplex PCR, and the TCRdb table lists in-frame clones only, not all of them. The table records 520,000 or so clones, about four fifths of them present only once. Input material: PBMCs. Receptors were obtained from a woman aged 40 to 49 in good health. Some clones in this sample may be carry-over from other donors' samples. Each CDR3 is given with its conserved first and last residue. D genes are given only for firm matches. Clone sizes are given selectively: once, few, many, or a class where the clone is expanded.

CDR3nt: TGTGCCAGCAGTTACTTTACAAGAGGTCGGGTTGAAGCTTTCTTT; CDR3aa: CASSYFTRGRVEAFF; j_gene: TRBJ1-1; d_gene: -; abundance: -; v_gene: TRBV6-5
CDR3nt: TGTGCCAGCAGCTTAACCCGACAGAACACTGAAGCTTTCTTT; CDR3aa: CASSLTRQNTEAFF; j_gene: TRBJ1-1; d_gene: -; abundance: -; v_gene: TRBV11-2
CDR3nt: TGCGCCAGCAGCCCGGCCGGGACTAGCGGATACGAGCAGTACTTC; CDR3aa: CASSPAGTSGYEQYF; j_gene: TRBJ2-7; d_gene: TRBD2; abundance: -; v_gene: TRBV5-1
CDR3nt: TGTGCCAGCAGCCGGACTAGCGGGAGGGCCGGCGAGCAGTTCTTC; CDR3aa: CASSRTSGRAGEQFF; j_gene: TRBJ2-1; d_gene: TRBD2; abundance: -; v_gene: TRBV11-1
CDR3nt: TGTGCCAGCGTCTTGGGTAGCGGGACTGGAGATACGCAGTATTTT; CDR3aa: CASVLGSGTGDTQYF; j_gene: TRBJ2-3; d_gene: TRBD2; abundance: -; v_gene: TRBV7-6
CDR3nt: TGTGCCAGCAGCTTGGGGACTGCCTACAATGAGCAGTTCTTC; CDR3aa: CASSLGTAYNEQFF; j_gene: TRBJ2-1; d_gene: -; abundance: -; v_gene: TRBV7-8
CDR3nt: TGTGCCAGCGAGCGGGGGGGCGGTCAGCCCCAGCATTTT; CDR3aa: CASERGGGQPQHF; j_gene: TRBJ1-5; d_gene: -; abundance: -; v_gene: TRBV28
CDR3nt: TGTGCCAGCCAGGTGGGAGGGAGTGGAATAGAGACCCAGTACTTC; CDR3aa: CASQVGGSGIETQYF; j_gene: TRBJ2-5; d_gene: TRBD2; abundance: -; v_gene: TRBV5-4
CDR3nt: TGTGCCAGCAGCCAATTGGGCGGCGGAAACACCATATATTTT; CDR3aa: CASSQLGGGNTIYF; j_gene: TRBJ1-3; d_gene: -; abundance: few; v_gene: TRBV14
CDR3nt: TGTGCCAGCAGGAAGGCCACCAATGAAAAACTGTTTTTT; CDR3aa: CASRKATNEKLFF; j_gene: TRBJ1-4; d_gene: -; abundance: once; v_gene: TRBV2
CDR3nt: TGCGCCAGCAGCCCCGGGACTAGCCCACTCTCCTACAATGAGCAGTTCTTC; CDR3aa: CASSPGTSPLSYNEQFF; j_gene: TRBJ2-1; d_gene: TRBD2; abundance: -; v_gene: TRBV4-3
CDR3nt: TGTGCTAGCAGCTTAGGACTAGCGGGAGTCCACGAGCAGTACTTC; CDR3aa: CASSLGLAGVHEQYF; j_gene: TRBJ2-7; d_gene: TRBD2; abundance: -; v_gene: TRBV7-7
CDR3nt: TGTGCCAGCAGTGCGACCGGGACAGGGACTCAGCCCCAGCATTTT; CDR3aa: CASSATGTGTQPQHF; j_gene: TRBJ1-5; d_gene: TRBD1; abundance: -; v_gene: TRBV27
CDR3nt: TGTGCCAGCAGTTTATTTGCTAGCGGGAGCACAGATACGCAGTATTTT; CDR3aa: CASSLFASGSTDTQYF; j_gene: TRBJ2-3; d_gene: TRBD2; abundance: -; v_gene: TRBV27
CDR3nt: TGTGCCAGCCCCTCCGGATGGGGGGCTGATGAAAAACTGTTTTTT; CDR3aa: CASPSGWGADEKLFF; j_gene: TRBJ1-4; d_gene: -; abundance: -; v_gene: TRBV7-9
CDR3nt: TGTGCCAGCAGCAAAGGGGGGGGACTTGAGCAGTTCTTC; CDR3aa: CASSKGGGLEQFF; j_gene: TRBJ2-1; d_gene: -; abundance: -; v_gene: TRBV2
CDR3nt: TGTGCCAGCAGCTTGGGGGGGCAGCTTGATCACGAGCAGTACTTC; CDR3aa: CASSLGGQLDHEQYF; j_gene: TRBJ2-7; d_gene: -; abundance: -; v_gene: TRBV5-5
CDR3nt: TGTGCCAGCAGTTTATCCGGGCTAGCGGGGACCGGGGAGCTGTTTTTT; CDR3aa: CASSLSGLAGTGELFF; j_gene: TRBJ2-2; d_gene: TRBD2; abundance: -; v_gene: TRBV28
CDR3nt: TGTGCCAGCAGCTTCGGGACTAGCGCCCTCGGTGAGCAGTTCTTC; CDR3aa: CASSFGTSALGEQFF; j_gene: TRBJ2-1; d_gene: TRBD2; abundance: -; v_gene: TRBV5-6
CDR3nt: TGTGCTAGTGGTTTTGTTCCCTACGAGCAGTACTTC; CDR3aa: CASGFVPYEQYF; j_gene: TRBJ2-7; d_gene: -; abundance: -; v_gene: TRBV12-5
CDR3nt: TGTGCCAGCAGCTTAGAATGGTCAGGGGTGGGTTACGAGCAGTACTTC; CDR3aa: CASSLEWSGVGYEQYF; j_gene: TRBJ2-7; d_gene: -; abundance: -; v_gene: TRBV7-9
CDR3nt: TGTGCCAGCAGCTTACAAGCGGGAGGGATGTATGAGCAGTTCTTC; CDR3aa: CASSLQAGGMYEQFF; j_gene: TRBJ2-1; d_gene: TRBD2; abundance: -; v_gene: TRBV7-2
CDR3nt: TGTGCCAGCAGCTTTTCGGGAGGGTGGGATGAGCAGTTCTTC; CDR3aa: CASSFSGGWDEQFF; j_gene: TRBJ2-1; d_gene: TRBD2; abundance: -; v_gene: TRBV7-3
CDR3nt: TGCGCCAGCAGCCAAGTTGACAGGGGCACTGAAGCTTTCTTT; CDR3aa: CASSQVDRGTEAFF; j_gene: TRBJ1-1; d_gene: TRBD1; abundance: many; v_gene: TRBV4-1
CDR3nt: TGTGCCAGCAGCGTAGGGGGACAGACCTCCTACGAGCAGTACTTC; CDR3aa: CASSVGGQTSYEQYF; j_gene: TRBJ2-7; d_gene: TRBD1; abundance: -; v_gene: TRBV9
CDR3nt: TGTGCCACCAGCAGAGATCGAGGGGCCGCTGAAGCTTTCTTT; CDR3aa: CATSRDRGAAEAFF; j_gene: TRBJ1-1; d_gene: -; abundance: few; v_gene: TRBV15
CDR3nt: TGTGCCAGCAGCGTAGATAGCGTCCCCGGGGAGCTGTTTTTT; CDR3aa: CASSVDSVPGELFF; j_gene: TRBJ2-2; d_gene: -; abundance: few; v_gene: TRBV9